This TCR beta chain was recorded in a study of blood T cell repertoires in COVID-19. As handled by the study authors: Estimation of nucleated cell counts was performed using reference gene primer amplification. Some clones are missing from TCRdb's copy, which holds only in-frame ones; the method was immunoSEQ multiplex PCR. The D gene and trimming were derived from the DNA, and the V and J assignments and clone size from that table. Of tens of thousands of clones listed, 91% are singletons. This clonotype originated in a human donor with active COVID-19. The donor label of this sample is uncertain. The material sequenced was peripheral blood.

As DNA, the CDR3 is TGCGCCAGCAGTGAGACTAGCGGGAGAACTGCCGGGGAGCTGTTTTTT. This translates into CASSETSGRTAGELFF. The chain couples TRBV10-2 to TRBJ2-2; 11 nucleotides match TRBD2. This CDR3 is 16 amino acids long. V shed 2 bases, J shed 6 bases, and the junction held 5 bases outside the gene matches. The germline V gene has CDR1 WSHSY and CDR2 SAAADI.